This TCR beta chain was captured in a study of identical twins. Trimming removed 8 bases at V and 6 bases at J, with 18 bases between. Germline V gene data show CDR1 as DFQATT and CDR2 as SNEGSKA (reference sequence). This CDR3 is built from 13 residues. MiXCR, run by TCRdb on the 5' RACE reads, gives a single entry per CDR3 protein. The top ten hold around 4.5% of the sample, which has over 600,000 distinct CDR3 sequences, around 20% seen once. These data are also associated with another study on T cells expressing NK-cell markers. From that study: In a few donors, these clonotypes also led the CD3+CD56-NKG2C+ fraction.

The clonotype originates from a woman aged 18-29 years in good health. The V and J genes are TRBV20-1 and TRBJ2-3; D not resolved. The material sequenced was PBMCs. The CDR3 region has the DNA TGCAGTACTGAATCGGAAATCACGGATACGCAGTATTTT. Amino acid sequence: CSTESEITDTQYF.